This T cell receptor (beta chain) was retrieved from a study of cytomegalovirus exposure and HLA in healthy donors. For the study at large: The use of the same platform for the 120 validation repertoires and the 600 to 800 first-cohort repertoires was reported by a later analysis.

The repertoire was sequenced with immunoSEQ multiplex PCR; TCRdb's copy has only in-frame clones and lacks some. This sample has 120,000 to 150,000 clones, with about 87% found just once. The roughly 120-subject validation cohort, separate from the 666-subject first cohort, included the donors. Specimen: PBMCs. This clonotype was obtained from a man aged 18 to 29 in good health and CMV-seropositive.

The CDR3 here is CASTRADRCEKLFF. For the CDR3, the DNA is TGTGCCAGCACCAGAGCGGACAGATGCGAAAAACTGTTTTTT. V and J are TRBV7-7 and TRBJ1-4; D may be TRBD1 (6 bases). Deletions cut 7 bases from V and 8 bases from J, with 17 bases between. There are 14 residues in the CDR3. Germline CDR1 and CDR2: SSHAT and FNYEAQ (reference sequence).